This is a list of T cell receptor beta chains from one sample in a study of T-cell reconstitution after alpha-beta-depleted transplantation in children. TCRdb redid the calling of the PCR reads with MiXCR, one entry per CDR3 protein. The profile shows 70,000 to 100,000 distinct CDR3 sequences, 10% to 15% of them singletons. Sequences were derived from PBMCs from the stem cell graft donor, sampled from the stem cell graft. These receptors originate from a human donor who donated a stem cell graft to a child with inherited bone marrow failure. The CDR3 runs from the conserved cysteine through the conserved F or W. Each record gives: J gene, clone size, V gene, D gene, CDR3 DNA, CDR3 protein. The D gene is left open where the match is weak. Not every row has a clone size; where given, it reads once, few, many or a size class.

TRBJ2-1,many,TRBV20-1,.,TGCAGTGCTAGAAGGCCCACCAGCAATGAGCAGTTCTTC,CSARRPTSNEQFF
TRBJ2-7,many,TRBV12-3/TRBV12-4,TRBD2,TGTGCCAGCAGTTTCTTTACTAGCGAGCACGAGCAGTACTTC,CASSFFTSEHEQYF
TRBJ2-3,many,TRBV4-3,.,TGCGCCAGCAGCCAGCTGACAGGGAGGAGCACAGATACGCAGTATTTT,CASSQLTGRSTDTQYF
TRBJ2-7,.,TRBV29-1,TRBD2,TGCAGCGTTGAAGACCGTGGGACTAGCGGCTCCTACGAGCAGTACTTC,CSVEDRGTSGSYEQYF
TRBJ1-2,many,TRBV6-5,.,TGTGCCAGCAGTTACTCCGATAGGGATGGCTACACCTTC,CASSYSDRDGYTF
TRBJ2-7,.,TRBV23-1,TRBD1,TGCGCCAGCAGTCAATCGGGGACAGGGAGGAACGAGCAGTACTTC,CASSQSGTGRNEQYF
TRBJ2-1,many,TRBV12-3/TRBV12-4,TRBD2,TGTGCCAGCAGTTTCGGGCTAGCGGGAGCCAATGAGCAGTTCTTC,CASSFGLAGANEQFF
TRBJ2-6,.,TRBV5-1,.,TGCGCCAGCAGCTTGACGGTCTCCCTCTCTGGGGCCAACGTCCTGACTTTC,CASSLTVSLSGANVLTF
TRBJ2-1,many,TRBV5-5,.,TGTGCCAGCAGCTTGGGGTCAAGCTCCTACAATGAGCAGTTCTTC,CASSLGSSSYNEQFF
TRBJ1-1,many,TRBV5-1,.,TGCGCCAGCAGCCCGGAAAGACCCTTACTGGGCCCGGAAGCTTTCTTT,CASSPERPLLGPEAFF
TRBJ1-1,medium-sized,TRBV4-2,TRBD1,TGTGCCAGCAGCAACAGGGACAGTCGAGCTTTCTTT,CASSNRDSRAFF
TRBJ1-1,few,TRBV19,TRBD1,TGTGCCAGTAGACAGGGGAGGGCTCGGGCGAACACTGAAGCTTTCTTT,CASRQGRARANTEAFF
TRBJ2-5,few,TRBV7-6,.,TGTGCCAGCAGCTTAAGTTTAATGAGCGGTCGAAATCAAGAGACCCAGTACTTC,CASSLSLMSGRNQETQYF
TRBJ2-3,.,TRBV6-2/TRBV6-3,.,TGTGCCAGCAGTTACCCTACCCGACAGGATGGTCGTCGAGATACGCAGTATTTT,CASSYPTRQDGRRDTQYF
TRBJ1-2,.,TRBV3-1,TRBD1,TGTGCCAGCAGCCAAAGGGGGCCCGCCGGCTACACCTTC,CASSQRGPAGYTF
TRBJ2-6,.,TRBV5-1,.,TGCGCCAGCAGCTTGACAGTCTCTGGGGCCAACGTCCTGACTTTC,CASSLTVSGANVLTF
TRBJ2-5,many,TRBV7-2,.,TGTGCCAGCAGCCACCGGAGGGGGGGCCTTTCGGAGACCCAGTACTTC,CASSHRRGGLSETQYF
TRBJ2-1,few,TRBV7-6,.,TGTGCCAGCAGCTCGGCTCGGGGGCGATACAATGAGCAGTTCTTC,CASSSARGRYNEQFF
TRBJ1-1,many,TRBV20-1,.,TGCAGTGCGGGGGGAACCCCTGAAGCTTTCTTT,CSAGGTPEAFF
TRBJ1-3,many,TRBV11-2,.,TGTGCCAGCAGCTTATCGCTGGTCCGCGGAAACACCATATATTTT,CASSLSLVRGNTIYF
TRBJ1-4,many,TRBV28,.,TGTGCCAGCAGTTTACTCGGGGGTAATGAAAAACTGTTTTTT,CASSLLGGNEKLFF
TRBJ2-3,many,TRBV29-1,.,TGCAGCGTTGAACGGAACAGGGGCCGGACTCGGGAGGATACGCAGTATTTT,CSVERNRGRTREDTQYF
TRBJ2-4,.,TRBV4-2,.,TGTGCCAGCGGCCATGGGAGAGGCAAAAACATTCAGTACTTC,CASGHGRGKNIQYF
TRBJ2-7,.,TRBV28,TRBD1,TGTGCCAGCACTCTTGCAGGGGGCGCGGGGGAGCAGTACTTC,CASTLAGGAGEQYF
TRBJ2-2,many,TRBV7-8,.,TGTGCCAGCAGCTTACCGTGGGGAGCGAACACCGGGGAGCTGTTTTTT,CASSLPWGANTGELFF
TRBJ2-1,few,TRBV13,TRBD1,TGTGCCAGCACACGGACAGGCGGCCCGGGGAACAATGAGCAGTTCTTC,CASTRTGGPGNNEQFF
TRBJ2-7,many,TRBV7-9,.,TGTGCCAGCAGCTCTTTGAAGGTCGAGCAGTACTTC,CASSSLKVEQYF
TRBJ2-5,many,TRBV7-2,.,TGTGCCAGCAGCCTCGGACAGCACCAAGAGACCCAGTACTTC,CASSLGQHQETQYF
TRBJ2-3,many,TRBV29-1,.,TGCAGCGTCGGGGGTAGCGGTGGAGATACGCAGTATTTT,CSVGGSGGDTQYF
TRBJ2-7,many,TRBV7-2,TRBD1,TGTGCCAGCAGCTTAGCCTCTGGGACAGTTTACGAGCAGTACTTC,CASSLASGTVYEQYF
TRBJ2-1,many,TRBV5-8,TRBD2,TGTGCCAGCAGCTTGGTGTGGGAGGGCCGGGGCAATGAGCAGTTCTTC,CASSLVWEGRGNEQFF
TRBJ2-6,many,TRBV5-1,.,TGCGCCAGCAGCTTGCAATGGAGCTCTGGGGCCAACGTCCTGACTTTC,CASSLQWSSGANVLTF
TRBJ1-2,many,TRBV6-6,.,TGTGCCAGCAAACCTAACGCGGGTGGCTACACCTTC,CASKPNAGGYTF
TRBJ2-5,many,TRBV20-1,TRBD2,TGCAGTGCTGGGGAAGCTAGCGGGGGAAACTTC,CSAGEASGGNF
TRBJ2-3,many,TRBV12-3/TRBV12-4,TRBD2,TGTGCCAGCAGCCTGGGCGAGGGACTAGCTTCTAGGTTT,CASSLGEGLASRF
TRBJ1-2,many,TRBV20-1,.,TGCAGGCCCAAGGGCAGCGGAGACTATGGCTACACCTTC,CRPKGSGDYGYTF
TRBJ2-2,many,TRBV5-5,.,TGTGCCAGCAGCTTAACGGTTGCGAACACCGGGGAGCTGTTTTTT,CASSLTVANTGELFF
TRBJ2-7,many,TRBV20-1,TRBD2,TGCAGTGCTAGAGAGGCTAGCGGGAGTGACGAGCAGTACTTC,CSAREASGSDEQYF
TRBJ2-7,many,TRBV7-6,.,TGTGCCAGCAGCTCAGACACCTTCTCCTACGAGCAGTACTTC,CASSSDTFSYEQYF
TRBJ1-3,many,TRBV15,.,TGTGCCACCAGCAGAGCCCGCAGCGCTGGAAACACCATATATTTT,CATSRARSAGNTIYF
TRBJ2-5,many,TRBV11-2,.,TGTGCCAGCAGCTTCGTAAGGGGGGGGGCTGTGAAGACCCAGTACTTC,CASSFVRGGAVKTQYF
TRBJ2-3,many,TRBV4-1,TRBD1,TGCGCCAGCAGCCGCGGACAGGGGTTGTCAGATACGCAGTATTTT,CASSRGQGLSDTQYF
TRBJ2-5,.,TRBV7-9,.,TGTGCCAGCAGCTTAGTAGGACAAGGATACCAAGAGACCCAGTACTTC,CASSLVGQGYQETQYF
TRBJ2-7,many,TRBV6-5,TRBD1,TGTGCCAGCAGTTACGGGACAGTCTACGAGCAGTACTTC,CASSYGTVYEQYF
TRBJ2-4,many,TRBV5-6,.,TGTGCCAGCAGCCACCAGGGGTCAGCCAAAAACATTCAGTACTTC,CASSHQGSAKNIQYF
TRBJ2-1,many,TRBV5-1,.,TGCGCCAGCAGCGTTCAGAGCAATGAGCAGTTCTTC,CASSVQSNEQFF
TRBJ2-3,many,TRBV12-3/TRBV12-4,.,TGTGCCAGCAAAGTTCCAACCACAGATACGCAGTATTTT,CASKVPTTDTQYF
TRBJ2-3,many,TRBV20-1,TRBD2,TGCAGTGCTCCCCAGACTAGCGGGAGGGCGACAGATACGCAGTATTTT,CSAPQTSGRATDTQYF
TRBJ2-1,many,TRBV10-3,TRBD2,TGTGCCATCAGGGGACTAGCGCAAGTTCCGGATGAGCAGTTCTTC,CAIRGLAQVPDEQFF
TRBJ1-5,many,TRBV5-5,.,TGTGCCAGCAGCTTGGAGCTGAGTTATAGCAATCAGCCCCAGCATTTT,CASSLELSYSNQPQHF
TRBJ2-1,few,TRBV15,.,TGTGCCACCAGCAGAGACCCCCGGGAAGTTATTGAGCAGTTCTTC,CATSRDPREVIEQFF
TRBJ2-5,once,TRBV18,.,TGTGCCAGCTCCTCCTCGAGGCAGGAGACCCAGTACTTC,CASSSSRQETQYF
TRBJ2-2,many,TRBV19,.,TGTGCCAGTAGTATGGTCGGGGCCGGGGAGCTGTTTTTT,CASSMVGAGELFF
TRBJ1-1,many,TRBV12-3/TRBV12-4,TRBD1,TGTGCCAGCACCCTGGGACAGGGCCTTAACACTGAAGCTTTCTTT,CASTLGQGLNTEAFF
TRBJ2-3,many,TRBV6-5,.,TGTGCCAGCGATAAAACAGCTGATAGCACAGATACGCAGTATTTT,CASDKTADSTDTQYF